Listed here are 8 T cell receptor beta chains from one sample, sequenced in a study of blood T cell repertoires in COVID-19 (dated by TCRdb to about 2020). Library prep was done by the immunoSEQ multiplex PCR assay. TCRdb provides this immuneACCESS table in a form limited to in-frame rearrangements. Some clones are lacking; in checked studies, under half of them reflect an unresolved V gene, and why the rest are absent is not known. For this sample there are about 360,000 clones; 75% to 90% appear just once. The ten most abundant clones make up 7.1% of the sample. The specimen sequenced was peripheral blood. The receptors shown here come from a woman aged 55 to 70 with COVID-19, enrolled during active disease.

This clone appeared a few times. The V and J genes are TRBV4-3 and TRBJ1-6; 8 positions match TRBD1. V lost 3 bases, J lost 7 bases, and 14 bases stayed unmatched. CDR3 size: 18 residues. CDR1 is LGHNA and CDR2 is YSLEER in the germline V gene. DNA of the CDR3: TGCGCCAGCAGCCAGGCCGGACAGGGCGCACCTCAAAATTCACCCCTCCACTTT. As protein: CASSQAGQGAPQNSPLHF.

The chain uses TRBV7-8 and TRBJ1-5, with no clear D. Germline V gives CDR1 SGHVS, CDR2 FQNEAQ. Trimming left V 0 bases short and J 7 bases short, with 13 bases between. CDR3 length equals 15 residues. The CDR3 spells CASSLARTANQPQHF. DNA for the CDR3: TGTGCCAGCAGCTTAGCCAGAACCGCCAACCAGCCCCAGCATTTT.

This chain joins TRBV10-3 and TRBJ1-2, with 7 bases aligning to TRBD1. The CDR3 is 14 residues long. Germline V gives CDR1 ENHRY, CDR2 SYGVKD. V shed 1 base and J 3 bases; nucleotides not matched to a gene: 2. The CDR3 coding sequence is TGTGCCATCAGTGAGTTAACAGGGGACTATGGCTACACCTTC. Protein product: CAISELTGDYGYTF.

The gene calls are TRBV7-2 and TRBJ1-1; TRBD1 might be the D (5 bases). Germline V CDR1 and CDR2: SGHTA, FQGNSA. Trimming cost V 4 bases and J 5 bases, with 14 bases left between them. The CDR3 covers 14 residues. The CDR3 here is CASSSRRAGTEAFF. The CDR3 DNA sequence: TGTGCCAGCAGCTCCCGGAGGGCAGGGACTGAAGCTTTCTTT.

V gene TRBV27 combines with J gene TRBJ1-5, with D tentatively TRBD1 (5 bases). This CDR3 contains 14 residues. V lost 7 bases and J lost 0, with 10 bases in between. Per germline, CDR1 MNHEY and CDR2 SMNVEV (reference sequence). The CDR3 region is CASKKGDSNQPQHF. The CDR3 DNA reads TGTGCCAGCAAGAAAGGGGATAGCAATCAGCCCCAGCATTTT.

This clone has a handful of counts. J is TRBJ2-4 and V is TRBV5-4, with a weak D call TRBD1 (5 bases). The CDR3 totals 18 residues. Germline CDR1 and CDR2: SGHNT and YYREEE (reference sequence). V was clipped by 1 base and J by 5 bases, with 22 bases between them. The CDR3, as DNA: TGTGCCAGCAGCTTGATGTTGGGGTTGACAGCCGGTCAAAACATTCAGTACTTC. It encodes CASSLMLGLTAGQNIQYF.

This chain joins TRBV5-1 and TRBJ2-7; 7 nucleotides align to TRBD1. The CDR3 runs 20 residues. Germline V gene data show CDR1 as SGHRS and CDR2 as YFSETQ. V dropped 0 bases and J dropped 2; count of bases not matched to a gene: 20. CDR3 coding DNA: TGCGCCAGCAGCTTGGCAGCAGGCGGTGGTTCTCGGGACAGAGCCTACGAGCAGTACTTC. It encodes CASSLAAGGGSRDRAYEQYF. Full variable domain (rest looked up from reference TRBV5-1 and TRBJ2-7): KAGVTQTPRYLIKTRGQQVTLSCSPISGHRSVSWYQQTPGQGLQFLFEYFSETQRNKGNFPGRFSGRQFSNSRSEMNVSTLELGDSALYLCASSLAAGGGSRDRAYEQYFGPGTRLTVT.

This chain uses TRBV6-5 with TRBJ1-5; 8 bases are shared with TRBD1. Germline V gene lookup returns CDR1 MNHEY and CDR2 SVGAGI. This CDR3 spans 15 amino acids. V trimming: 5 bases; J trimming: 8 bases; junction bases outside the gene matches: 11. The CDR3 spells CASSPTGGINKPQHF. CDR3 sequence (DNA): TGTGCCAGCAGTCCCACAGGGGGAATAAACAAGCCCCAGCATTTT.